This T cell receptor (beta chain) stems from a study of blood T cell repertoires in COVID-19 (dated by TCRdb to about 2020). Notes on the research overall: Samples from collaborators originated in the United States, Italy and Spain and spanned both the acute and convalescent phases of COVID-19. The repertoires were made available in a free public database intended to serve as a resource for research on the immune response to SARS-CoV-2. The prospective study material was composed of cDNA or gDNA derived from T cells, B-cell-depleted T cells, or PBMCs. Where available, HLA class I and class II types were obtained from metadata supplied by the sample provider rather than from assay-based typing. The sample metadata nearly always contained a de-identified subject ID, COVID-19 status, age in years and sex. Subjects who had been exposed to COVID-19, were actively infected with it, or had recovered from it provided the deeply sampled blood TCRbeta repertoires that made up the dataset. Samples came from the ongoing ImmuneRACE study (first 160 participants) plus 1,254 subjects from 6 global collaborators. Beyond this particular receptor, the publication reports: How much clinical and demographic metadata was included differed by source and by participant, and the metadata was provided uncurated.

One collaborating source in Seattle enrolled patients while the patients were actively infected and followed the patients over time throughout the course of disease. Collaborating institutions collected whole blood in K2EDTA tubes following their own protocols. For TCRbeta analysis, collaborator samples were shipped as frozen whole blood, as isolated PBMCs, or as DNA extracted from either sample type. TCRbeta CDR3 regions were amplified from genomic DNA using the immunoSEQ Assay, a bias-controlled multiplex PCR. The authors' analysis ran thus. Nucleated cell counts per sample were estimated from amplification of reference gene primers within the assay. Sequence reads were collapsed and filtered to measure the absolute abundance of every unique TCRbeta CDR3 rearrangement. Productive Simpson clonality was computed per sample as the square root of Simpson's diversity index over productive rearrangements. TCRdb obtained this table from immuneACCESS and retained in-frame rearrangements with V and J assigned. These tables miss some clones; where compared with another copy, unresolved V genes account for less than half of the shortfall, and the remainder is unexplained. V and J calls and clone size follow that table, whereas D and trimming were derived from the DNA. The sample table shows about 160,000 clones, and 60% to 85% are seen once. The ten largest clones capture 7% to 10% of the sample.

Including the terminal cysteine and phenylalanine, the CDR3 comprises 14 residues. Only the CDR3 part of the read is kept: 42 bases, read in frame from the first base. The germline V gene provides CDR1 MNHEY and CDR2 SVGAGI. V trim: 6 bases; J trim: 2 bases; unmatched bases: 5. A single count supports this clone. No antigen is known for it. No base-level quality is on record; no much larger clone is a single base apart. Here the chain combines TRBV6-5 and TRBJ2-3; TRBD1 fits 7 bases in the junction. Sample: peripheral blood. This TCR was sampled from a woman aged 60-70 years with COVID-19, enrolled during active disease. Here is the DNA: TGTGCCAGCAGATGGGACAGCTCCACAGATACGCAGTATTTT. It translates to CASRWDSSTDTQYF.